This TCR beta chain was observed in a study of T cell responses to AZD1222 COVID-19 vaccine. Notes on the study in general: Repertoires were obtained solely post-peak T cell response.

Germline-derived CDR1 and CDR2 are SGHDT and YYEEEE. Trimming shortened V by 4 bases and J by 0 bases, and 11 bases separated the two germline ends. This CDR3 is 15 amino acids long. A remark on this clone: What it binds is not known.

Here immunoSEQ multiplex PCR was the method, and the copy in TCRdb shows in-frame clones only, minus some. Of 160,000 or so clones listed, approximately 90% are singletons. This material consisted of peripheral blood, taken 28 days after the second AZD1222 dose. This clonotype was sampled from an adult who received the AZD1222 COVID-19 vaccine. V usage is TRBV5-6 and J usage is TRBJ2-1, with D unclear. This chain's CDR3 is CASSPLYYSYNEQFF. The CDR3 nucleotides read TGTGCCAGCAGCCCCCTATATTACTCCTACAATGAGCAGTTCTTC.